One sample yielded the 24 T cell receptor beta chains listed below, sequenced in a study of beta chain features in type 1 diabetes. Study-level findings and limits: For Type 1 diabetes patients, all four CD4+ subsets carried TCRB CDR3s that were moderately but significantly shorter.

All of the isolated RNA was reverse transcribed, so expressed TCRB transcripts were sequenced. Libraries were prepared by immunoSEQ multiplex PCR; TCRdb keeps only in-frame clonotypes and omits some of them. Among nearly 700,000 clones listed, under 15% were seen once. These receptors have no known antigen. Material: naive CD4+ T cells from blood. The receptors originated from a man between 18 and 29 years old with type 1 diabetes.

On this clone itself: One junction end disagrees with the germline gene, perhaps due to a read error. The V and J genes are TRBV5-1 and TRBJ2-7, with D possibly being TRBD2 (7 bases). CDR3 size: 14 residues. Germline V gene sequence: CDR1 SGHRS, CDR2 YFSETQ. In DNA form, the CDR3 reads TGCGCCAGCAGATTGGGGAGGGGGACCTACGAGCAGTACTTC. The encoded protein is CASRLGRGTYEQYF.

This clone was counted a few times. The gene calls are TRBV5-1 and TRBJ2-4; D is uncertain. V lost 7 bases and J 0 bases, leaving 11 bases between the germline ends. Germline CDR1 is SGHRS and CDR2 is YFSETQ. This CDR3 region has 14 residues. The CDR3 nucleotides are TGCGCCAGCCAAGCCGGAATAGCCAAAAACATTCAGTACTTC. It encodes CASQAGIAKNIQYF. The entire variable domain, with the rest obtained from reference TRBV5-1 and TRBJ2-4, is as follows: KAGVTQTPRYLIKTRGQQVTLSCSPISGHRSVSWYQQTPGQGLQFLFEYFSETQRNKGNFPGRFSGRQFSNSRSEMNVSTLELGDSALYLCASQAGIAKNIQYFGAGTRLSVL.

There are a few counts of this clone. This chain joins TRBV11-2 and TRBJ2-3; D not resolved. CDR3 length equals 13 residues. V lost 6 bases and J lost 3, with 10 bases in between. Germline values: CDR1 SGHAT, CDR2 FQNNGV. This CDR3 is CASRPAPTDTQYF. The CDR3 DNA follows: TGTGCCAGCAGACCGGCACCTACAGATACGCAGTATTTT.

This clone showed up just a few times. The chain joins TRBV6-5 to TRBJ2-7, with a possible D match to TRBD1 (6 bases). Germline loops: CDR1 MNHEY, CDR2 SVGAGI. The CDR3 runs 14 residues. The germline V and J ends were trimmed by 10 bases and 1 base, with 17 bases remaining between them. The CDR3 loop is CATHRSTGSYEQYF. In nucleotides, the CDR3 is TGTGCCACCCACCGATCGACAGGATCCTACGAGCAGTACTTC.

This clone was picked up a small number of times. The chain is built from TRBV7-3 and TRBJ1-2; possibly TRBD1 for D (6 bases). The germline V and J ends were trimmed by 1 base and 4 bases, with 13 bases remaining between them. The CDR3 consists of 15 residues. CDR1 and CDR2 from the germline V gene are SGHTA and FQGTGA. For the CDR3, the DNA is TGTGCCAGCAGCTTAAATGCAGGGGCCCTCTATGGCTACACCTTC. Translated: CASSLNAGALYGYTF.

The V gene is TRBV25-1, the J gene TRBJ2-1, with 8 nucleotides matching TRBD2. Germline loops: CDR1 MGHDK, CDR2 SYGVNS. V trimming: 3 bases; J trimming: 6 bases; junction bases outside the gene matches: 7. The CDR3 is 15 amino acids. In nucleotides, the CDR3 is TGTGCCAGCAGTGACCCATATCGGGGGGGCAATGAGCAGTTCTTC. Encoded protein: CASSDPYRGGNEQFF.

Many counts were recorded for this clone. The chain employs TRBV11-1 and TRBJ2-1; no firm D call. The germline CDR1 and CDR2 sequences are SGHAT and FQDESV (reference sequence). CDR3 length: 12 residues. V lost 8 bases and J 0 bases, leaving 5 bases between the germline ends. The CDR3 is CASGSSYNEQFF. The CDR3 DNA reads as TGTGCCAGCGGTAGCTCCTACAATGAGCAGTTCTTC.

This chain links TRBV30 with TRBJ2-7; D is tentatively TRBD1 or TRBD2 (5 bases each). CDR1 is GTSNPN and CDR2 is SVGIG in the germline V gene (reference sequence). The CDR3 has 13 amino acids. V lost 1 base and J 4 bases, leaving 11 bases between the germline ends. The CDR3 coding sequence is TGTGCCTGGAGTGCCGGGGCCGGTTACGAGCAGTACTTC. Amino acids: CAWSAGAGYEQYF.

The V and J genes are TRBV7-8 and TRBJ1-2, with D possibly being TRBD1 (5 bases). With 1 base removed from V and 3 bases from J, the gap between germline ends came to 9 bases. This CDR3 spans 14 amino acids. The germline gives CDR1 SGHVS, CDR2 FQNEAQ. Here the CDR3 reads CASSLDLGDYGYTF. In nucleotides, the CDR3 is TGTGCCAGCAGCTTAGATTTGGGGGACTATGGCTACACCTTC.

About this clone itself: Other DNA sequences from this sample encode an identical CDR3 as well. The rearrangement links TRBV7-9 to TRBJ1-5; D uncertain. Germline V gives CDR1 SEHNR, CDR2 FQNEAQ (reference sequence). The CDR3 spans 12 residues. The V end lost 5 bases, the J end lost 5 bases, and 7 bases lay between the germline ends. The CDR3 nucleotides read TGTGCCAGCAGCCCGGGTGATCAGCCCCAGCATTTT. This sequence encodes CASSPGDQPQHF.

The chain is built from TRBV5-4 and TRBJ2-7; the D gene is possibly TRBD1 (6 bases). The germline CDR1 and CDR2 sequences are SGHNT and YYREEE (reference sequence). The CDR3 loop spans 13 amino acids. With 4 bases removed from V and 0 bases from J, the gap between germline ends came to 8 bases. This CDR3 is CASSPDSSYEQYF. The CDR3 DNA sequence: TGTGCCAGCAGCCCGGACAGCTCCTACGAGCAGTACTTC.

The chain combines TRBV4-1 with TRBJ1-1; TRBD1 aligns across 7 bases. The CDR3 is 15 residues long. Germline V gene data show CDR1 as MGHRA and CDR2 as YSYEKL. Trimming cost V 1 base and J 0 bases; bases outside gene matches: 2. CDR3 protein: CASSQGQGLNTEAFF. As DNA, the CDR3 is TGCGCCAGCAGCCAAGGACAGGGACTGAACACTGAAGCTTTCTTT.

This clone was detected a few times. This chain uses TRBV30 with TRBJ1-1; D call uncertain. CDR1 GTSNPN and CDR2 SVGIG come from the germline V gene (reference sequence). The CDR3 has 13 amino acids. V was pared by 2 bases and J by 4 bases, with 11 bases between. CDR3 residues: CAWSTQVGTEAFF. CDR3 nucleotide sequence: TGTGCCTGGAGTACCCAGGTTGGCACTGAAGCTTTCTTT. The complete variable domain, with remaining parts taken from reference TRBV30 and TRBJ1-1, reads SQTIHQWPATLVQPVGSPLSLECTVEGTSNPNLYWYRQAAGRGLQLLFYSVGIGQISSEVPQNLSASRPQDRQFILSSKKLLLSDSGFYLCAWSTQVGTEAFFGQGTRLTVV.

The rearrangement joins TRBV30 to TRBJ1-4; D gene uncertain. The CDR3 length is 13 residues. From germline, CDR1 is GTSNPN and CDR2 SVGIG (reference sequence). Trimming cost V 2 bases and J 5 bases, with 9 bases left between them. CDR3 nucleotide sequence: TGTGCCTGGAGTTGGCAGGACAATGAAAAACTGTTTTTT. Amino acids: CAWSWQDNEKLFF.

The chain combines TRBV2 with TRBJ1-6; 9 bases align to TRBD1. Germline CDR1 and CDR2: SNHLY and FYNNEI. Unmatched junction bases numbered 5, after V lost 6 bases and J lost 8 bases. CDR3 length: 14 amino acids. CDR3 sequence reads: CASSAGTGYSPLHF. The CDR3 coding sequence is TGTGCCAGCAGCGCCGGGACAGGGTATTCACCCCTCCACTTT.

The chain has TRBV30 and TRBJ1-2; TRBD1 agrees at 9 bases. Germline assignment: CDR1 GTSNPN and CDR2 SVGIG (reference sequence). The CDR3 spans 13 residues. With 4 bases clipped from V and 4 bases from J, the junction kept 4 bases outside the gene matches. The CDR3 DNA is TGTGCCTGGAACAGGGGGCTCCCCTATGGCTACACCTTC. This codes for CAWNRGLPYGYTF.

The chain has TRBV11-2 and TRBJ2-1, with D hard to call. Trimming left V 2 bases short and J 10 bases short, with 9 bases between. This CDR3 spans 12 amino acids. CDR1 and CDR2 from the germline V gene are SGHAT and FQNNGV. The chain's CDR3 is CASSLLGQEQFF. Here the CDR3 DNA reads TGTGCCAGCAGCTTATTAGGGCAGGAGCAGTTCTTC. Complete variable domain (other parts from reference TRBV11-2 and TRBJ2-1): EAGVAQSPRYKIIEKRQSVAFWCNPISGHATLYWYQQILGQGPKLLIQFQNNGVVDDSQLPKDRFSAERLKGVDSTLKIQPAKLEDSAVYLCASSLLGQEQFFGPGTRLTVL.

This clone was seen only a few times. CDR3 in amino acids: CASSPGQFGNTIYF. CDR3 coding DNA: TGTGCCAGCAGTCCGGGACAGTTTGGAAACACCATATATTTT. This sequence joins TRBV28 and TRBJ1-3; 7 positions agree with TRBD1. CDR3 size: 14 residues. The junction had 4 bases not matched to a gene; V was cut back by 5 bases and J by 3 bases. Germline V lookup: CDR1 MDHEN, CDR2 SYDVKM.

This clone has a handful of counts. The J gene is TRBJ1-4, the V gene TRBV5-4; 7 bases align to TRBD1. V trimming: 2 bases; J trimming: 5 bases; junction bases outside the gene matches: 3. The CDR3 length is 14 residues. Germline CDR1 SGHNT, CDR2 YYREEE (reference sequence). The CDR3 loop is CASSFVGGNEKLFF. DNA for the CDR3: TGTGCCAGCAGCTTCGTAGGGGGCAATGAAAAACTGTTTTTT.

This clone occurred a few times. The chain uses TRBV28 and TRBJ2-1, with 13 bases aligning to TRBD2. The CDR3 contains 15 residues. Losses at the gene ends were 10 bases for V and 6 bases for J; bases not matched to a gene: 9. The germline CDR1 and CDR2 sequences are MDHEN and SYDVKM. This CDR3 is CATGTSGAGGNEQFF. As DNA, the CDR3 is TGTGCCACCGGGACTAGCGGGGCCGGGGGCAATGAGCAGTTCTTC.

The V gene is TRBV14, the J gene TRBJ2-7, with D possibly TRBD2 on 5 matching bases. V shed 4 bases and J shed 7 bases, with 14 bases lying between them. The CDR3 is made up of 13 amino acids. The V gene's germline CDR1 is SGHDN and CDR2 FVKESK. The CDR3 spells CASSRPSPGEQYF. CDR3 in DNA: TGTGCCAGCAGCCGACCTTCCCCGGGGGAGCAGTACTTC.

This clone turned up a few times. V is TRBV25-1 and J is TRBJ1-6; 9 bases are shared with TRBD1. V lost 2 bases to trimming and J lost 9 bases; unmatched junction nucleotides: 11. This CDR3 spans 17 amino acids. Germline V gene sequence: CDR1 MGHDK, CDR2 SYGVNS. The CDR3 region is CASSEAVGTGLSSPLHF. Here the CDR3 DNA reads TGTGCCAGCAGTGAAGCCGTCGGGACAGGGTTGAGTTCACCCCTCCACTTT.

V is TRBV20-1 and J is TRBJ2-5, with D unresolved. The CDR3 has 11 amino acids. Germline loops: CDR1 DFQATT, CDR2 SNEGSKA (reference sequence). Trimming stripped 6 bases from V and 2 bases from J, with 7 bases between. CDR3 loop: CSALRQETQYF. For the CDR3, the DNA is TGCAGTGCGCTGAGACAAGAGACCCAGTACTTC.

The chain combines TRBV7-9 with TRBJ1-5; the D gene is possibly TRBD1 (5 bases). The V gene lost 5 bases and the J gene lost 4 bases, with 21 bases spanning the gap. The CDR3 extends over 17 amino acids. In germline, CDR1 is SEHNR, CDR2 FQNEAQ (reference sequence). The DNA of the CDR3 is TGTGCCAGCAGCCAGGACATCCCCTATGTAGATAATCAGCCCCAGCATTTT. Residues: CASSQDIPYVDNQPQHF.